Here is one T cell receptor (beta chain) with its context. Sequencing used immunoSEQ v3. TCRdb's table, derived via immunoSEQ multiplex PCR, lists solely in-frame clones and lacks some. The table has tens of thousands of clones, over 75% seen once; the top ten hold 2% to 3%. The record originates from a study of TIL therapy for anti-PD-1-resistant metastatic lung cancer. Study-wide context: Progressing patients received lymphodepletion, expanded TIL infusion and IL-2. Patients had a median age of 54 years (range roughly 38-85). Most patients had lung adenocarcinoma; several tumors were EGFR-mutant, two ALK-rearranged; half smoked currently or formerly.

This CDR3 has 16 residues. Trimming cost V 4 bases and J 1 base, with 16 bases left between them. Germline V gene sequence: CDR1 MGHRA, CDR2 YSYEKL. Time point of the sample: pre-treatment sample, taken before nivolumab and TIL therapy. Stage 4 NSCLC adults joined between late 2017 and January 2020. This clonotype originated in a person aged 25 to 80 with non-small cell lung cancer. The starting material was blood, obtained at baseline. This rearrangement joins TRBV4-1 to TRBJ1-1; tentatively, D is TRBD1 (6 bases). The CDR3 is CASSPIGRTANTEAFF. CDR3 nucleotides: TGCGCCAGCAGCCCTATCGGCCGGACAGCGAACACTGAAGCTTTCTTT.